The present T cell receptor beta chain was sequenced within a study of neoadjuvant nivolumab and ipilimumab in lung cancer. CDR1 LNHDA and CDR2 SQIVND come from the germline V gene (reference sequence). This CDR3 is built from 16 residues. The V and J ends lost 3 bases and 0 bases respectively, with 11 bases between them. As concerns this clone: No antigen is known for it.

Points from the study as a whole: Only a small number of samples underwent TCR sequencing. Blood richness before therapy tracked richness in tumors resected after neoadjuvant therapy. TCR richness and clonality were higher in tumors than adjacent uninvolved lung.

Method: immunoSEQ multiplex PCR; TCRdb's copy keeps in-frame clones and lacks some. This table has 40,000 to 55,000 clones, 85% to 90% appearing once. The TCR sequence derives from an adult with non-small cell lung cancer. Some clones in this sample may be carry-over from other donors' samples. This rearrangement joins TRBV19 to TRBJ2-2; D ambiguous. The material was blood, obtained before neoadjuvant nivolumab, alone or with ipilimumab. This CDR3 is CASSILPFANTGELFF. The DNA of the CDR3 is TGTGCCAGTAGTATTCTTCCTTTCGCGAACACCGGGGAGCTGTTTTTT.